These T cell receptor beta chains were read from a single sample in a study of cytomegalovirus exposure and HLA in healthy donors. The data were produced by immunoSEQ multiplex PCR, yet TCRdb's version contains in-frame clones alone and is incomplete. The data contain just over 150,000 clones, roughly 80% of them singletons. The sequenced material came from PBMCs. The source of these receptors is a woman between 40 and 55 years old in good health and CMV-seronegative. Both conserved end residues are part of each CDR3. D genes are given only for firm matches. Clone size is stated in some rows and not others, as once, few, many or a class when expanded.

V	D	J	length	size	CDR3	DNA
TRBV6-1	.	TRBJ2-7	15	.	CASTRSALGSYEQYF	TGTGCCAGCACCCGGTCGGCCCTAGGTTCCTACGAGCAGTACTTC
TRBV5-1	.	TRBJ1-1	14	.	CASSLMAVNTEAFF	TGCGCCAGCAGCTTGATGGCAGTGAACACTGAAGCTTTCTTT
TRBV7-2	.	TRBJ2-2	15	few	CASSLAAGPAGELFF	TGTGCCAGCAGCTTAGCTGCAGGGCCGGCCGGGGAGCTGTTTTTT
TRBV2	.	TRBJ2-5	13	.	CASSDTGGETQYF	TGTGCCAGCAGTGATACCGGAGGAGAGACCCAGTACTTC
TRBV14	.	TRBJ1-2	13	once	CASSPNNNYGYTF	TGTGCCAGCAGCCCAAACAATAACTATGGCTACACCTTC
TRBV4-2	.	TRBJ1-5	15	.	CASSQVGGANQPQHF	TGTGCCAGCAGCCAAGTCGGAGGGGCCAATCAGCCCCAGCATTTT
TRBV27	.	TRBJ2-7	14	.	CASKSGPGYYEQYF	TGTGCCAGCAAATCCGGACCGGGGTACTACGAGCAGTACTTC
TRBV6-5	.	TRBJ2-1	16	.	CASSSPMGGQYNEQFF	TGTGCCAGCAGTTCACCCATGGGGGGACAGTACAATGAGCAGTTCTTC
TRBV6-6	.	TRBJ1-2	13	.	CASNDRMVYGYTF	TGTGCCAGCAACGACAGGATGGTTTATGGCTACACCTTC
TRBV7-7	.	TRBJ2-3	14	once	CASSERTGTDTQYF	TGTGCCAGCAGCGAGAGGACAGGCACAGATACGCAGTATTTT
TRBV23-1	TRBD1	TRBJ2-2	15	.	CASIPGQGETGELFF	TGCGCCAGCATCCCGGGACAGGGGGAAACCGGGGAGCTGTTTTTT
TRBV6-6	TRBD1	TRBJ1-1	15	.	CASSYKAGGGTEAFF	TGTGCCAGCAGTTACAAAGCAGGGGGCGGGACTGAAGCTTTCTTT
TRBV7-2	.	TRBJ2-3	12	.	CASSIQGYTQYF	TGTGCCAGCAGCATCCAGGGATATACGCAGTATTTT
TRBV6-5	TRBD1	TRBJ2-5	14	.	CASSPGQNKETQYF	TGTGCCAGCAGCCCGGGACAGAACAAAGAGACCCAGTACTTC
TRBV7-6	.	TRBJ2-2	15	many	CASSLLTANTGELFF	TGTGCCAGCAGCTTACTCACAGCGAACACCGGGGAGCTGTTTTTT
TRBV19	TRBD1	TRBJ1-1	16	.	CASSIGTGVRNTEAFF	TGTGCCAGTAGTATTGGGACAGGGGTTAGGAACACTGAAGCTTTCTTT
TRBV18	.	TRBJ2-5	14	once	CASSPPASQETQYF	TGTGCCAGCTCACCACCGGCCAGCCAAGAGACCCAGTACTTC
TRBV5-1	TRBD1	TRBJ1-2	15	.	CASSTGTVLNYGYTF	TGCGCCAGCAGCACGGGGACAGTCCTTAACTATGGCTACACCTTC